This T cell receptor (beta chain) comes out of a study of T-cell memory formation after mild COVID-19. MiXCR, run by TCRdb on the 5' RACE reads, gives a single entry per CDR3 protein. Among tens of thousands of distinct CDR3 sequences, about a quarter were seen once, and the ten largest hold more than 40%. With 0 bases removed from V and 2 bases from J, the gap between germline ends came to 12 bases. The CDR3 runs to 16 residues. The germline V gene encodes CDR1 MGHRA and CDR2 YSYEKL. The material sequenced was PBMCs or a T cell subset sorted from them (not recorded which). The chain is built from TRBV4-1 and TRBJ2-3, with D perhaps TRBD2 (6 bases). This TCR was recovered from a man between 18 and 29 years old who had mild COVID-19 (a few samples of this study predate the infection). Cell type and time point are not known. CDR3 DNA: TGCGCCAGCAGCCAAGATTGGGCGGGGCCCACAGATACGCAGTATTTT. Protein: CASSQDWAGPTDTQYF.